These T cell receptor beta chains were read from a single sample in a study of blood T cell repertoires in COVID-19. The table came from immunoSEQ multiplex PCR; TCRdb's copy has only in-frame clones and leaves some out. The sample has 250,000 to 300,000 clones, 70% to 90% seen once; the top ten hold less than 2.5%. The specimen sequenced was PBMCs or T cells enriched from blood (not recorded which). The receptors come from a woman between 50 and 59 years old who had recovered from COVID-19. CDR3s include the opening cysteine and the closing phenylalanine or tryptophan. The D gene is left open where the match is weak. Clone size, where shown, is once, few, many, or a class for clones that have expanded.

cdr3_nt: TGTGCCAGCAGCCCGACACAAGCGGGAGAATACAATGAGCAGTTCTTC
cdr3_aa: CASSPTQAGEYNEQFF
clone_size: few
j_call: TRBJ2-1
d_call: TRBD2
v_call: TRBV11-2

cdr3_nt: TGTGCTAGCAGCTTAGGGGGAGCAGGGGGACAATCAGGGACCCAGTACTTC
cdr3_aa: CASSLGGAGGQSGTQYF
clone_size: .
j_call: TRBJ2-5
d_call: TRBD1
v_call: TRBV7-7

cdr3_nt: TGCGCCAGCAGCCCAAGTAAGGGAAGGAGGCCCGGAGGTAGCAATCAGCCCCAGCATTTT
cdr3_aa: CASSPSKGRRPGGSNQPQHF
clone_size: .
j_call: TRBJ1-5
d_call: .
v_call: TRBV4-1

cdr3_nt: TGTGCCAGCAGCTTAGGGCTGAACACTGAAGCTTTCTTT
cdr3_aa: CASSLGLNTEAFF
clone_size: .
j_call: TRBJ1-1
d_call: .
v_call: TRBV11-3

cdr3_nt: TGTGCCAGCAGTCCGGGGAGCAATCAGCCCCAGCATTTT
cdr3_aa: CASSPGSNQPQHF
clone_size: .
j_call: TRBJ1-5
d_call: .
v_call: TRBV7-3

cdr3_nt: TGTGCCAGCACCTCTGGACAGGGTCGGCCCCAGCATTTT
cdr3_aa: CASTSGQGRPQHF
clone_size: .
j_call: TRBJ1-5
d_call: TRBD1
v_call: TRBV28

cdr3_nt: TGTGCCACCAGCAGAGTCCGGACTAGCGGCGCTCGGGGTTACGAGCAGTACTTC
cdr3_aa: CATSRVRTSGARGYEQYF
clone_size: .
j_call: TRBJ2-7
d_call: TRBD2
v_call: TRBV15

cdr3_nt: TGTGCCAGCAGTTCCCACACGTGGGAGCAGTACTTC
cdr3_aa: CASSSHTWEQYF
clone_size: once
j_call: TRBJ2-7
d_call: .
v_call: TRBV6-5

cdr3_nt: TGCGCCAGCAGCTTGGGACAGGGGACTTCCTACGAGCAGTACTTC
cdr3_aa: CASSLGQGTSYEQYF
clone_size: .
j_call: TRBJ2-7
d_call: TRBD1
v_call: TRBV5-1

cdr3_nt: TGTGCCATCAGTGAGCCTGGGGACAGGGGGTTTTTGGAGCTGTTTTTT
cdr3_aa: CAISEPGDRGFLELFF
clone_size: .
j_call: TRBJ2-2
d_call: TRBD1
v_call: TRBV10-3

cdr3_nt: TGTGCCAGCAGGCCGGGACACAATAATTCACCCCTCCACTTT
cdr3_aa: CASRPGHNNSPLHF
clone_size: few
j_call: TRBJ1-6
d_call: .
v_call: TRBV3-1/TRBV3-2

cdr3_nt: TGTGCCAGCAGCCCGAACCCGCGGGGAAACACCATATATTTT
cdr3_aa: CASSPNPRGNTIYF
clone_size: .
j_call: TRBJ1-3
d_call: .
v_call: TRBV3-1/TRBV3-2

cdr3_nt: TGTGCCAGCAGCCAAATAGAAAAACTGTTTTTT
cdr3_aa: CASSQIEKLFF
clone_size: .
j_call: TRBJ1-4
d_call: .
v_call: TRBV3-1/TRBV3-2

cdr3_nt: TGTGCCAGCAGCCTAGCACACATGGATGAAAAACTGTTTTTT
cdr3_aa: CASSLAHMDEKLFF
clone_size: .
j_call: TRBJ1-4
d_call: .
v_call: TRBV7-9

cdr3_nt: TGCGCCAGCAGCTTGGGGCGGGTTAACACCGGGGAGCTGTTTTTT
cdr3_aa: CASSLGRVNTGELFF
clone_size: .
j_call: TRBJ2-2
d_call: .
v_call: TRBV5-1

cdr3_nt: TGCGCCAGCAGCCCTGACCCCCTAAAGACAGGACCGTACGAGCAGTACTTC
cdr3_aa: CASSPDPLKTGPYEQYF
clone_size: .
j_call: TRBJ2-7
d_call: .
v_call: TRBV5-1

cdr3_nt: TGTGCCAGTTCTAGCGGGACACACTACAATGAGCAGTTCTTC
cdr3_aa: CASSSGTHYNEQFF
clone_size: .
j_call: TRBJ2-1
d_call: TRBD2
v_call: TRBV19

cdr3_nt: TGTGCCAGCTCACCACCGGGACAGGGGGGGAAAAATCAGCCCCAGCATTTT
cdr3_aa: CASSPPGQGGKNQPQHF
clone_size: few
j_call: TRBJ1-5
d_call: TRBD1
v_call: TRBV18

cdr3_nt: TGTGCCAGCAGTTTATTATCGGGGAACACTGAAGCTTTCTTT
cdr3_aa: CASSLLSGNTEAFF
clone_size: .
j_call: TRBJ1-1
d_call: .
v_call: TRBV28

cdr3_nt: TGTGCCAGCAGCCAAGAATTTCTTGGAGGGGACGAGCAGTACTTC
cdr3_aa: CASSQEFLGGDEQYF
clone_size: .
j_call: TRBJ2-7
d_call: .
v_call: TRBV3-1/TRBV3-2

cdr3_nt: TGTGCCAGCAGCGTAGAGTCGACTCAAACCTACAATGAGCAGTTCTTC
cdr3_aa: CASSVESTQTYNEQFF
clone_size: few
j_call: TRBJ2-1
d_call: .
v_call: TRBV9

cdr3_nt: TGTGGTTCCATGGGGCGAAGGGACTATGGCTACACCTTC
cdr3_aa: CGSMGRRDYGYTF
clone_size: .
j_call: TRBJ1-2
d_call: .
v_call: TRBV28

cdr3_nt: TGCAGCGTTCGGGGATTCGCTCGCCAAAACACTGAAGCTTTCTTT
cdr3_aa: CSVRGFARQNTEAFF
clone_size: .
j_call: TRBJ1-1
d_call: .
v_call: TRBV29-1

cdr3_nt: TGTGCCAGCAGTTTTCGGCGGGAAGCTTTCTTT
cdr3_aa: CASSFRREAFF
clone_size: few
j_call: TRBJ1-1
d_call: .
v_call: TRBV12-3/TRBV12-4

cdr3_nt: TGTGCCAGCAGTGAATCAGGGATACAAGAGACCCAGTACTTC
cdr3_aa: CASSESGIQETQYF
clone_size: .
j_call: TRBJ2-5
d_call: .
v_call: TRBV2

cdr3_nt: TGTGCCAGCAGCTGGGGACAGGGGAGACCCGATACGCAGTATTTT
cdr3_aa: CASSWGQGRPDTQYF
clone_size: .
j_call: TRBJ2-3
d_call: TRBD1
v_call: TRBV5-6

cdr3_nt: TGCGCCAGCAGCCATCAGGGGGGCACTGAAGCTTTCTTT
cdr3_aa: CASSHQGGTEAFF
clone_size: .
j_call: TRBJ1-1
d_call: TRBD1
v_call: TRBV5-1

cdr3_nt: TGCAGTGCAGGGGACAGTTACGAGCAGTACTTC
cdr3_aa: CSAGDSYEQYF
clone_size: .
j_call: TRBJ2-7
d_call: TRBD1
v_call: TRBV20-1

cdr3_nt: TGTGCCAGCAGCTTGACTAGCGGGACGGTTGCTGATACGCAGTATTTT
cdr3_aa: CASSLTSGTVADTQYF
clone_size: .
j_call: TRBJ2-3
d_call: TRBD2
v_call: TRBV7-2

cdr3_nt: TGTGCCAGCAGCCCCCAGCGGGTCGCCTACAATGAGCAGTTCTTC
cdr3_aa: CASSPQRVAYNEQFF
clone_size: once
j_call: TRBJ2-1
d_call: .
v_call: TRBV11-2

cdr3_nt: TGTGCCAGTAGTATGCTCTACTCCGGAAACACCATATATTTT
cdr3_aa: CASSMLYSGNTIYF
clone_size: few
j_call: TRBJ1-3
d_call: .
v_call: TRBV19

cdr3_nt: TGTGCCAGCAACTTAGACAGGCTCTCCTACGAGCAGTACTTC
cdr3_aa: CASNLDRLSYEQYF
clone_size: .
j_call: TRBJ2-7
d_call: .
v_call: TRBV2

cdr3_nt: TGTGCCAGTAGTCCCCGGACAGGGGTGGGAAACACCATATATTTT
cdr3_aa: CASSPRTGVGNTIYF
clone_size: .
j_call: TRBJ1-3
d_call: TRBD1
v_call: TRBV19

cdr3_nt: TGTGCCAGCAGTCCAACACAGGGGAACTATGGCTACACCTTC
cdr3_aa: CASSPTQGNYGYTF
clone_size: few
j_call: TRBJ1-2
d_call: TRBD1
v_call: TRBV27

cdr3_nt: TGTGCCAGTAGTATCAGGGGGCCTGGGAGGACCCAGCATTTT
cdr3_aa: CASSIRGPGRTQHF
clone_size: .
j_call: TRBJ1-5
d_call: TRBD1
v_call: TRBV19

cdr3_nt: TGTGCCAGCAGCTTGGCCGGACAGAGAATTGAAAAACTGTTTTTT
cdr3_aa: CASSLAGQRIEKLFF
clone_size: .
j_call: TRBJ1-4
d_call: .
v_call: TRBV5-6

cdr3_nt: TGTGCCAGCAGCCAAACTAGAAATCAGGGGTACGAGCAGTACTTC
cdr3_aa: CASSQTRNQGYEQYF
clone_size: .
j_call: TRBJ2-7
d_call: .
v_call: TRBV11-2

cdr3_nt: TGCGCCAGCAGCCGAGAAGAGACAGCCGGGACCCAGTACTTC
cdr3_aa: CASSREETAGTQYF
clone_size: .
j_call: TRBJ2-5
d_call: .
v_call: TRBV4-1

cdr3_nt: TGTGCCAGCATGTCAGGGGAGTATGGCTACACCTTC
cdr3_aa: CASMSGEYGYTF
clone_size: .
j_call: TRBJ1-2
d_call: .
v_call: TRBV28

cdr3_nt: TGTGCCAGTAGTATTGGAGGGACAGGGAACAATCAGCCCCAGCATTTT
cdr3_aa: CASSIGGTGNNQPQHF
clone_size: .
j_call: TRBJ1-5
d_call: TRBD1
v_call: TRBV19

cdr3_nt: TGTGCCAGCAGTCATACTTGGGAAGCTTTCTTT
cdr3_aa: CASSHTWEAFF
clone_size: few
j_call: TRBJ1-1
d_call: .
v_call: TRBV6-5

cdr3_nt: TGTGCCAGCAGCTTAGGACTGGCCAAAAACATTCAGTACTTC
cdr3_aa: CASSLGLAKNIQYF
clone_size: .
j_call: TRBJ2-4
d_call: .
v_call: TRBV7-8

cdr3_nt: TGTGCCAGCAGCAGGGGGAACGAGCAGTACTTC
cdr3_aa: CASSRGNEQYF
clone_size: .
j_call: TRBJ2-7
d_call: .
v_call: TRBV11-2

cdr3_nt: TGTGCCAGCTCCCGGGAGGCGAACACCGGGGAGCTGTTTTTT
cdr3_aa: CASSREANTGELFF
clone_size: .
j_call: TRBJ2-2
d_call: TRBD2
v_call: TRBV18

cdr3_nt: TGTGCCAGCGGCCGGGGGACTAGCGGGATGTACGAGCAGTACTTC
cdr3_aa: CASGRGTSGMYEQYF
clone_size: .
j_call: TRBJ2-7
d_call: TRBD2
v_call: TRBV6-5

cdr3_nt: TGTGCCAGCTCACCAAATTGGCAGATTGCAACTAATGAAAAACTGTTTTTT
cdr3_aa: CASSPNWQIATNEKLFF
clone_size: .
j_call: TRBJ1-4
d_call: .
v_call: TRBV18

cdr3_nt: TGTGCCAGCCGGGCGGGACTAGCGGGACGGAACGAGCAGTACTTC
cdr3_aa: CASRAGLAGRNEQYF
clone_size: .
j_call: TRBJ2-7
d_call: TRBD2
v_call: TRBV27

cdr3_nt: TGTGCCAGCAGCTTAGGCGGCGGGACCACAGATACGCAGTATTTT
cdr3_aa: CASSLGGGTTDTQYF
clone_size: .
j_call: TRBJ2-3
d_call: .
v_call: TRBV7-6

cdr3_nt: TGTGCCACCAGCGGCAGGGGTACCGGGGAGCTGTTTTTT
cdr3_aa: CATSGRGTGELFF
clone_size: .
j_call: TRBJ2-2
d_call: .
v_call: TRBV15